The 20 T cell receptor beta chains reported below all come from one sample, sequenced in a study of T cells in Graves' hyperthyroidism and ophthalmopathy. Amplified TCR beta CDR3 regions came from RNA transcripts. Using the HTBI primer set, a first-round RT-PCR was run on the TCR CDR3. Via MiXCR, TCRdb re-called the multiplex PCR reads, giving one row per CDR3 protein. This table has 350,000 to 500,000 distinct CDR3 sequences, roughly an eighth appearing once. The sequenced sample was blood. All receptors come from a woman aged 18-30 years with Graves' hyperthyroidism.

This clonotype appeared a few times. The rearrangement uses TRBV27 and TRBJ2-7; D may match TRBD1 or TRBD2 (6 bases each). This CDR3 is built from 16 residues. Trimming removed 7 bases from V and 2 bases from J, with 21 bases in between. The germline CDR1 and CDR2 sequences are MNHEY and SMNVEV (reference sequence). This CDR3 is CASTIGGRNSPYEQYF. The CDR3 nucleotides read TGTGCCAGCACCATAGGGGGGCGCAATTCTCCCTACGAGCAGTACTTC.

Only a few counts were recorded for this clonotype. V usage is TRBV20-1 and J usage is TRBJ1-3; TRBD1 agrees at 7 bases. The germline gives CDR1 DFQATT, CDR2 SNEGSKA (reference sequence). Unmatched junction bases numbered 5, after V lost 5 bases and J lost 4 bases. The CDR3 totals 13 residues. The DNA of the CDR3 is TGCAGTGCTCTCACGGACAGGGGAAACACCATATATTTT. Translating it yields CSALTDRGNTIYF.

A few counts support this clonotype. This rearrangement joins TRBV13 to TRBJ2-3, with 11 bases aligning to TRBD2. The CDR3 totals 19 residues. Losses at the gene ends were 5 bases for V and 4 bases for J; bases not matched to a gene: 17. Germline loops: CDR1 PRHDT, CDR2 FYEKMQ (reference sequence). In nucleotides, the CDR3 is TGTGCCAGCAGCCACCGCACGCCTACTAGCGGGAGTTTAGCAGATACGCAGTATTTT. Translated, it gives CASSHRTPTSGSLADTQYF.

This clonotype was observed a handful of times. V usage is TRBV5-1 and J usage is TRBJ2-2; the match to TRBD2 covers 8 bases. In germline, CDR1 is SGHRS, CDR2 YFSETQ. The CDR3 loop spans 18 amino acids. Germline trimming cut 0 bases from V and 5 bases from J; bases unmatched to any gene: 12. The CDR3 DNA reads TGCGCCAGCAGCTTGGGGATGGCGAGCGGGAGATTTACCGGGGAGCTGTTTTTT. Its translation: CASSLGMASGRFTGELFF.

This clonotype was picked up many times. V and J are TRBV5-1 and TRBJ2-7; 8 bases are a match to TRBD1. The CDR3 loop spans 15 amino acids. Trimming removed 8 bases from V and 2 bases from J; junction bases left unmatched: 12. Germline V gene data show CDR1 as SGHRS and CDR2 as YFSETQ. The CDR3 bases are TGCGCCAGTTCCTTGTCCGGGACAGGTCCCTACGAGCAGTACTTC. The encoded protein is CASSLSGTGPYEQYF.

The chain links TRBV6-1 to TRBJ1-1; D is undetermined. The CDR3 is 15 amino acids. Trimming cost V 6 bases and J 4 bases, with 18 bases left between them. Germline V lookup: CDR1 MNHNS, CDR2 SASEGT. CDR3 amino acids: CASRQNAPPATEAFF. Here the CDR3 DNA reads TGTGCCAGCAGGCAAAACGCCCCCCCGGCCACTGAAGCTTTCTTT.

This clonotype was recorded many times. V is TRBV7-9 and J is TRBJ2-7; TRBD1 aligns across 8 bases. The CDR3 loop spans 15 amino acids. The J segment lost 2 bases and the V segment lost 5 bases, leaving 8 bases of the junction unmatched. Germline lookup yields CDR1 SEHNR and CDR2 FQNEAQ (reference sequence). DNA for the CDR3: TGTGCCAGCAGCGCCGCCGGGACAGGAACCTACGAGCAGTACTTC. It yields the protein CASSAAGTGTYEQYF.

Many counts were recorded for this clonotype. Since the CDR3 does not end with the conserved phenylalanine or tryptophan, this likely comes from a read error. The chain recombines TRBV11-2 with TRBJ2-5, with a possible D match to TRBD1 (5 bases). The V and J ends lost 3 bases and 2 bases respectively, with 13 bases between them. Germline assignment: CDR1 SGHAT and CDR2 FQNNGV. This CDR3 has 15 residues. CDR3 DNA: TGTGCCAGCAGCTTTGGACACGCTGGACAAGAGACCCAGTACCTC. It codes for CASSFGHAGQETQYL.

CDR3 nucleotide sequence: TGCAGTGCTACTTACGGGAGAGGGTTGAGGGAAAAACTGTTTTTT. This encodes CSATYGRGLREKLFF. The chain carries TRBV20-1 and TRBJ1-4; D not resolved. From germline, CDR1 is DFQATT and CDR2 SNEGSKA (reference sequence). The CDR3 totals 15 residues. V lost 4 bases to trimming and J lost 8 bases, with 20 bases between them.

This clonotype was seen a few times. The V call is TRBV20-1, the J call TRBJ1-1, with D possibly being TRBD1 (5 bases). CDR1 and CDR2 (germline): DFQATT, SNEGSKA (reference sequence). Trimming left V 6 bases short and J 7 bases short, with 12 bases between. The CDR3 is 11 residues long. The CDR3 is CSADGTVEAFF. In nucleotides, the CDR3 is TGCAGTGCCGACGGGACGGTTGAAGCTTTCTTT.

In the case of this clonotype: A much larger clone sits a single nucleotide away, making a read error possible. The J gene is TRBJ2-5, the V gene TRBV27; TRBD2 matches at 12 bases. The V gene end was trimmed by 3 bases and the J gene end by 9 bases; junction bases not matched to a gene: 8. Looked up from germline, CDR1 is MNHEY and CDR2 is SMNVEV (reference sequence). The CDR3 has 15 residues. CDR3 in amino acids: CASSLRLAGVEAQYF. CDR3 nucleotide sequence: TGTGCCAGCAGTTTGAGACTAGCGGGAGTTGAGGCCCAGTACTTC.

This clonotype was observed many times. This chain connects TRBV7-2 to TRBJ2-1; 7 nucleotides match TRBD2. Germline V gene sequence: CDR1 SGHTA, CDR2 FQGNSA. The CDR3 runs 15 residues. The V segment lost 5 bases and the J segment 2 bases; nucleotides outside the gene matches: 6. The CDR3 region is CASSPGGTTYNEQFF. CDR3 nucleotide sequence: TGTGCCAGCAGCCCTGGCGGGACTACCTACAATGAGCAGTTCTTC.

This clonotype was detected many times. This chain joins TRBV3-1 and TRBJ1-1; maybe TRBD1 (6 bases). V lost 4 bases, J lost 7 bases, and 16 bases lay in between. The CDR3 is 14 amino acids. Per the germline V gene, CDR1 is LGHDT and CDR2 is YNNKEL (reference sequence). The CDR3 region is CASSPQQGISEAFF. CDR3 sequence (DNA): TGTGCCAGCAGCCCTCAACAGGGTATCAGTGAAGCTTTCTTT.

This clonotype was counted at least ten times. In nucleotides, the CDR3 is TGTGCCACCAGTGACAGTTTAGATACGCAGTATTTT. The encoded protein is CATSDSLDTQYF. V is TRBV24-1 and J is TRBJ2-3; D ambiguous. V was clipped by 4 bases and J by 5 bases, with 6 bases between them. Germline V gives CDR1 KGHDR, CDR2 SFDVKD. The CDR3 has 12 amino acids.

This clonotype was observed a single time. This sequence may be a read error, since a much larger clone differs from it by one base. No conserved phenylalanine or tryptophan is present at the end of the CDR3, so a read error is the likely explanation. The chain employs TRBV20-1 and TRBJ1-6, with 7 bases aligning to TRBD1. Germline trimming cut 1 base from V and 0 bases from J; bases unmatched to any gene: 6. CDR1 and CDR2 (germline): DFQATT, SNEGSKA (reference sequence). The CDR3 is 17 amino acids. CDR3 nucleotides: TGCAGTGCTAGAGTCGACAGGGCGAGCTCCTATAATTCACCCCTCCACCTT. It codes for CSARVDRASSYNSPLHL.

The sample holds many counts of this clonotype. The chain is built from TRBV28 and TRBJ2-1, with a tentative D call TRBD1 (6 bases). The length of the CDR3 is 15 residues. V was clipped by 6 bases and J by 5 bases, with 17 bases between them. Germline V gene sequence: CDR1 MDHEN, CDR2 SYDVKM. Here the CDR3 DNA reads TGTGCCAGCAGCTCCAGGGGAGTTCAAAACAATGAGCAGTTCTTC. Its protein product is CASSSRGVQNNEQFF. Together with reference TRBV28 and TRBJ2-1, the CDR3 gives the full variable domain: DVKVTQSSRYLVKRTGEKVFLECVQDMDHENMFWYRQDPGLGLRLIYFSYDVKMKEKGDIPEGYSVSREKKERFSLILESASTNQTSMYLCASSSRGVQNNEQFFGPGTRLTVL.

This chain connects TRBV10-2 to TRBJ2-1, with 8 bases identical to TRBD2. This CDR3 contains 12 residues. The V gene's germline CDR1 is WSHSY and CDR2 SAAADI. Trimming at V came to 11 bases and at J to 8 bases, leaving 8 bases not matched to a gene. The CDR3 nucleotides are TGCGCCGGCCGGGGGGGGAACGATGAGCAGTTCTTC. It yields the protein CAGRGGNDEQFF.

The count of this clonotype is one. V usage is TRBV4-3 and J usage is TRBJ2-1; D call uncertain. Trimming took 1 base from V and 5 from J, leaving 9 bases between them. The V gene's germline CDR1 is LGHNA and CDR2 YSLEER. The CDR3 has 14 amino acids. The CDR3 is CASSQVVGNNEQFF. The DNA for the CDR3 is TGCGCCAGCAGCCAAGTGGTGGGGAACAATGAGCAGTTCTTC.

This clonotype was counted ten times or more. V and J are TRBV7-2 and TRBJ2-5; D remains unclear. Looked up from germline, CDR1 is SGHTA and CDR2 is FQGNSA. This CDR3 comprises 14 residues. The V and J ends lost 1 base and 1 base respectively, with 7 bases between them. CDR3 nucleotides: TGTGCCAGCAGCTTAGTAACGGCCCAAGAGACCCAGTACTTC. Translated, it gives CASSLVTAQETQYF.

The table lists this clonotype with many counts. The chain joins TRBV11-2 to TRBJ2-3; possibly TRBD1 or TRBD2 for D (5 bases each). The V gene's germline CDR1 is SGHAT and CDR2 FQNNGV. The CDR3 runs 13 residues. Trimming left V 5 bases short and J 5 bases short, with 11 bases between. DNA of the CDR3: TGTGCCAGCAGCCCGGGACCTAAAGATACGCAGTATTTT. Translating gives CASSPGPKDTQYF.